The source of this T cell receptor (beta chain) is a study of naive and memory T cell subsets. V gave up 3 bases and J gave up 2 bases; unmatched junction bases: 1. The CDR3 has 14 amino acids. At least ten counts were recorded for this clonotype. The beta constant-region primer was an equimolar mix of two oligonucleotides covering TRBC1 and TRBC2. Ligated cDNA was amplified by four rounds of PCR with nested alpha and beta constant-region primers and SP2. TCRdb re-called the UMI-ligation and nested PCR reads through MiXCR, storing one row per CDR3 protein. In the table there are 95,000 to 150,000 distinct CDR3 sequences, around 35% of which are singletons.

The sequenced sample consisted of central memory CD4+ T cells from blood. This TCR was recovered from a human donor in good health. This sequence joins TRBV12-3 or TRBV12-4 and TRBJ1-5; TRBD1 matches at 7 bases. The CDR3 DNA sequence: TGTGCCAGCAGTTTTGGACAGGGCAATCAGCCCCAGCATTTT. Residues: CASSFGQGNQPQHF.